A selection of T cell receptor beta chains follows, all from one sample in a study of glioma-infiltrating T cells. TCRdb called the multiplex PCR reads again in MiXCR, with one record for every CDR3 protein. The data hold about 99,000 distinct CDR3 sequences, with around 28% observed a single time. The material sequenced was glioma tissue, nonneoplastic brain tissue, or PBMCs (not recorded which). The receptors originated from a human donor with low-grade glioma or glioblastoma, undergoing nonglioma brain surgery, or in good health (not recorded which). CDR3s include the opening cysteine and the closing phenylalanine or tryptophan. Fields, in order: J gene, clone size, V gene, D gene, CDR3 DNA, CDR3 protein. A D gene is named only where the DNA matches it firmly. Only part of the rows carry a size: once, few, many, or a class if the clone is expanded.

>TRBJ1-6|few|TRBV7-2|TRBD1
TGTGCCAGCAGCTTTAGAGAAAAGCCGGGACAGACCTCCTCACCCCTCCACTTT
CASSFREKPGQTSSPLHF
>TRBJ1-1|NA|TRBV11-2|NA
TGTGCCAGAAGCTTAGTTCGTAGTACTGAAGCTTTCTTT
CARSLVRSTEAFF
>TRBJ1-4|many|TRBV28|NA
TGTGCCAGCAGTAAAAGCAGTGTAGGTGAAAAACTGTTTTTT
CASSKSSVGEKLFF
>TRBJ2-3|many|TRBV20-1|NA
TGCAGTGCTAGAGTTGAGGGGACAAGAGATACGCAGTATTTT
CSARVEGTRDTQYF
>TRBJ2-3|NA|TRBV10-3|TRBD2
TGTGCCATCAGCCTAACTAGCGGGGGGGACGGTACGCAGTATTTT
CAISLTSGGDGTQYF
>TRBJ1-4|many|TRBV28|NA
TGTGCCAGCAGTTCGGAGACGGGCGCGACGTTTTTT
CASSSETGATFF
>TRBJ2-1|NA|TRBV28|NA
TGTGCCAGCAGTTTATGCGGGAGTGGGGAGACATACAATGAGCAGTTCTTC
CASSLCGSGETYNEQFF
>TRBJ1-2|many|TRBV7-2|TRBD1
TGTGCCAGCAGCTTGGGACAGTATGGCTACACCTTC
CASSLGQYGYTF
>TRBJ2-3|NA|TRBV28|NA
TGTGCCAGCAGTTCTCCCTTTAAACTAACCACCACAGATACGCAGTATTTT
CASSSPFKLTTTDTQYF
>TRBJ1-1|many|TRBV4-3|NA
TGCGCCAGCAGCCAAGACAGGGGCTGGAACACTGAAGCTTTCTTT
CASSQDRGWNTEAFF
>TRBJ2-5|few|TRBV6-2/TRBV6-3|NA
TGTGCCAGCAGTTACGGGAGTTCCGGGGAAGAGACCCAGTACTTC
CASSYGSSGEETQYF
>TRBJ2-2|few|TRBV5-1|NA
TGCGCCAGCAGCCGCCCGGATTTTACCACCGGGGAGCTGTTTTTT
CASSRPDFTTGELFF
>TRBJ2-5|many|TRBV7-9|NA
TGTGCCAGCAGCTCATGGCTGAAAGAGACCCAGTACTTC
CASSSWLKETQYF
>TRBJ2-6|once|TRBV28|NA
TGTGTTATCCCTGATCCGGTCCTGGGGGCCAACGTCCTGACTTTC
CVIPDPVLGANVLTF
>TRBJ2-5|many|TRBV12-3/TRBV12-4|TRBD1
TGTGCCAGCAGCCCATGGGGCAGCGGGACAGGGAAAGAGACCCAGTACTTC
CASSPWGSGTGKETQYF
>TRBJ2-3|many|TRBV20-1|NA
TGCAGTGCCCACAGGGGACTGATCACAGATACGCAGTATTTT
CSAHRGLITDTQYF
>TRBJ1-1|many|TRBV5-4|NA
TGTGCCAGCAGCTACGATAGACATGCTGAAGCTTTCTTT
CASSYDRHAEAFF
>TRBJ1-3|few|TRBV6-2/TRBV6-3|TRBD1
TGTGCCAGCAGTCCGGCGGGGGAGGGGGCTTTTGGAAACACCATATATTTT
CASSPAGEGAFGNTIYF
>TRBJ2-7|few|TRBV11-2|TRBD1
TGTGCCAGCAGCGTTCCGGGACAGGGAATCGAGCAGTACTTC
CASSVPGQGIEQYF
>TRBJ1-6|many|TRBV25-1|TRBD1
TGTGCCAGCAGTGAACCCCGCGGGACAGGTTCACCCCTCCACTTT
CASSEPRGTGSPLHF
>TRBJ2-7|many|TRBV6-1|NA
TGTGCCGCGCGACCCGACCAGGGGTACGAGCAGTACTTC
CAARPDQGYEQYF
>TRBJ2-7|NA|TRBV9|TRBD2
TGTGCCAGCAGCCCCGGACTAGCGGCGATCCCATACGAGCAGTACTTC
CASSPGLAAIPYEQYF
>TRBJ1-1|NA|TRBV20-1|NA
TGCGGTGCGTCAATTCCTACGAACACTGAAGCTTTCTTT
CGASIPTNTEAFF
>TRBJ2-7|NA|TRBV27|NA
TGTGCCAGAGGTTTAATAGCGAGGGTGTACGAGCAGTACTTC
CARGLIARVYEQYF
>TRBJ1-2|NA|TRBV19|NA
TGTGACAGTAGTCATAACTATGGCTACACCTTC
CDSSHNYGYTF
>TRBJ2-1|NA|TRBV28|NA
TGTGCAACGGAGGGGGGGGGGCCTAGTGAGCAGTTCTTC
CATEGGGPSEQFF
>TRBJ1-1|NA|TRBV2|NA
TGTGCCAGCAGGGCGACAGGCGCCTCCGGCACTGAAGCTTTCTTT
CASRATGASGTEAFF
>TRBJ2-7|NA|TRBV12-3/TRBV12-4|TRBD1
TGTGCCAGCAGCTTACACGCAGGGGGCCTCTACGAGCAGTACTTC
CASSLHAGGLYEQYF
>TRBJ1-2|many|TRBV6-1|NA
TGTGCCAGCACCTGGGACGGAGCTAACTATGGCTACACCTTC
CASTWDGANYGYTF
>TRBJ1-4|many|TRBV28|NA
TGTGCCAGCAGTTTACTTAGGGAAACTAATGAAAAACTGTTTTTT
CASSLLRETNEKLFF
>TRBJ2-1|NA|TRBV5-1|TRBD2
TGCGCCAGCAGCTTGGGGTCGAGCGGGGGGTACAATGAGCAGTTCTTC
CASSLGSSGGYNEQFF
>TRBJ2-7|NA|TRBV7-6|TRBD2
TGTGCCAGCAGCTTAGCCCCGGCTAGCGGGTCCTACGAGCAGGACTTC
CASSLAPASGSYEQDF
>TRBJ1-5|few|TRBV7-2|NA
TGTGCCAGCAGCTTAAGCAGGGCTTCCAATCAGCCCCAGCATTTT
CASSLSRASNQPQHF
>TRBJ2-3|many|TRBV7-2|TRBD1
TGTGCCAGCAGCTTTTCCAGGGGGCGTACAGATACGCAGTATTTT
CASSFSRGRTDTQYF
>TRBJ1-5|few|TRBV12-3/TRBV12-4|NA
TGTGCCAGCAGTTTAGGTTCGGGGTTTAGGAATCAGCCCCAGCATTTT
CASSLGSGFRNQPQHF